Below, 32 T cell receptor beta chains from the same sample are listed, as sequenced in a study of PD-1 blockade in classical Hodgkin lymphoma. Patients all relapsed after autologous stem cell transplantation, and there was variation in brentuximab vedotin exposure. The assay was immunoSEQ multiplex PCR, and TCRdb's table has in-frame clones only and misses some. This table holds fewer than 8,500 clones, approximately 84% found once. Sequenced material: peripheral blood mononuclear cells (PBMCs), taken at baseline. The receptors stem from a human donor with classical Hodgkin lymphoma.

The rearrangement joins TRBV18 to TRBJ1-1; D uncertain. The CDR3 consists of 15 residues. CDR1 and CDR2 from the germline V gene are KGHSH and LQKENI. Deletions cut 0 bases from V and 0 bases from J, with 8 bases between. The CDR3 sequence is CASSPPIQLNTEAFF. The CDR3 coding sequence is TGTGCCAGCTCACCACCGATACAGCTGAACACTGAAGCTTTCTTT.

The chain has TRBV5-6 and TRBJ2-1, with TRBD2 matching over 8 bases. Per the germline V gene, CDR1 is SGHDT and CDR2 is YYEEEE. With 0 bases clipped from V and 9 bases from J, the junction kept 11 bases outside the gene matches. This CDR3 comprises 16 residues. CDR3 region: CASSLGWTSMLGEQFF. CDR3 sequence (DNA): TGTGCCAGCAGCTTGGGCTGGACTAGCATGTTGGGTGAGCAGTTCTTC.

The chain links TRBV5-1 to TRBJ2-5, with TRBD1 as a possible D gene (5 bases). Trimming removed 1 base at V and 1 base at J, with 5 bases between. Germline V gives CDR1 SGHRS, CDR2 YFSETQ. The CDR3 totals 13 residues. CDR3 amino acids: CASSLQGQETQYF. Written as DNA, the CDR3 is TGCGCCAGCAGCTTGCAGGGCCAAGAGACCCAGTACTTC.

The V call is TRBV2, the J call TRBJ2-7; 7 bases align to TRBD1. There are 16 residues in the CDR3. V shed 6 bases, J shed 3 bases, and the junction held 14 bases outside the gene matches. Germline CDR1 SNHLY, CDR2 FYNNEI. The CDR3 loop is CASSLDRTGLNYEQYF. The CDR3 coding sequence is TGTGCCAGCAGCTTGGACAGGACAGGACTTAACTACGAGCAGTACTTC.

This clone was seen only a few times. The CDR3 DNA reads TGTGCCAGCAGTCCACAGGGATTTCGCGAGCAGTACTTC. Protein product: CASSPQGFREQYF. The chain is built from TRBV28 and TRBJ2-7, with D perhaps TRBD1 (6 bases). The CDR3 is 13 amino acids. Looked up from germline, CDR1 is MDHEN and CDR2 is SYDVKM. Trimming cost V 5 bases and J 6 bases, with 14 bases left between them.

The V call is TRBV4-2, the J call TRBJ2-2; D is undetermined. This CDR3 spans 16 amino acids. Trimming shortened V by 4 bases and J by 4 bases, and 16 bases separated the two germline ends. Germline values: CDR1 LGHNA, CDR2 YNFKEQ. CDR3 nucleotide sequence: TGTGCCAGCAGCCTAGGTAGAGTAGTTTTCACCGGGGAGCTGTTTTTT. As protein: CASSLGRVVFTGELFF.

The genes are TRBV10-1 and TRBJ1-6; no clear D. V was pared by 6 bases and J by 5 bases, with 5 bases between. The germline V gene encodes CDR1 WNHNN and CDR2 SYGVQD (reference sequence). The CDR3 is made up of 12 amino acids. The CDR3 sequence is CASSMNNSPLHF. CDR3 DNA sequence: TGCGCCAGCAGCATGAATAATTCACCCCTCCACTTT.

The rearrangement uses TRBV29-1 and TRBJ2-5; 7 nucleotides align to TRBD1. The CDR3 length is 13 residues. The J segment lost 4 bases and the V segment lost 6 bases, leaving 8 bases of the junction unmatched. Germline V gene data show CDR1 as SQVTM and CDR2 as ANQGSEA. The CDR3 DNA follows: TGCAGCGTCAGAAAGGGACAGTCAGAGACCCAGTACTTC. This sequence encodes CSVRKGQSETQYF.

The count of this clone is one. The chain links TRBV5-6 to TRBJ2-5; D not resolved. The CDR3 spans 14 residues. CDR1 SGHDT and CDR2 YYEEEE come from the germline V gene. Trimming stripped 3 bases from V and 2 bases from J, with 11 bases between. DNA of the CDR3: TGTGCCAGCAGCTCTCGGACGGTTCAAGAGACCCAGTACTTC. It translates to CASSSRTVQETQYF.

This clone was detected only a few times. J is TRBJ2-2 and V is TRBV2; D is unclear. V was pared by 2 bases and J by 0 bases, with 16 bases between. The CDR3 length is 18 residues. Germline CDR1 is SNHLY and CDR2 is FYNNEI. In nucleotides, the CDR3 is TGTGCCAGCAGTGAAATTCGGTTCGGCGCTACGAACACCGGGGAGCTGTTTTTT. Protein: CASSEIRFGATNTGELFF.

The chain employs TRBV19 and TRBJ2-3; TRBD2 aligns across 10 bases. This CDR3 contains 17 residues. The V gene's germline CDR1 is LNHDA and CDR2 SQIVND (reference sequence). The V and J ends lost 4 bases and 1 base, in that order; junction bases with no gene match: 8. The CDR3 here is CASSKGLAGVGTDTQYF. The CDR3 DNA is TGTGCCAGTAGTAAGGGCCTAGCGGGAGTCGGCACAGATACGCAGTATTTT.

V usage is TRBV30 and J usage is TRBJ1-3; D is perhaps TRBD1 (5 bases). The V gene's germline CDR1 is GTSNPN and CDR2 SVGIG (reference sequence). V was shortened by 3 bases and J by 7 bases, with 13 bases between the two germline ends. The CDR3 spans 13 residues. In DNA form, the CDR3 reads TGTGCCTGGAGAACGGGGCCTCCTAACACCATATATTTT. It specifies CAWRTGPPNTIYF.

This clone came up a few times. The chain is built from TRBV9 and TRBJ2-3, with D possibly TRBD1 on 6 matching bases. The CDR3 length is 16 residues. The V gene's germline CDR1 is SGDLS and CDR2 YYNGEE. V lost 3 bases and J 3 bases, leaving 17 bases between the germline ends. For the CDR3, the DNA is TGTGCCAGCAGCGACCCCCCGGGACACCCAACAGATACGCAGTATTTT. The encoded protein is CASSDPPGHPTDTQYF.

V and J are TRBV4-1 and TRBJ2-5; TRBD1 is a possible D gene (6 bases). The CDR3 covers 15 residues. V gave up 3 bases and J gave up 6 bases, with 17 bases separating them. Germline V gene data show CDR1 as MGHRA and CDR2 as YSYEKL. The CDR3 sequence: CASSHKKGDGQTQYF. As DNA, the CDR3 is TGCGCCAGCAGCCACAAAAAGGGGGACGGCCAGACCCAGTACTTC.

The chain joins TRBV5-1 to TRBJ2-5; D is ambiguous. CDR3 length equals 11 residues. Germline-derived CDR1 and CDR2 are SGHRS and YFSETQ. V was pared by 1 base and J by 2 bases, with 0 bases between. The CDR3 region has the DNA TGCGCCAGCAGCTTGCAAGAGACCCAGTACTTC. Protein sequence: CASSLQETQYF.

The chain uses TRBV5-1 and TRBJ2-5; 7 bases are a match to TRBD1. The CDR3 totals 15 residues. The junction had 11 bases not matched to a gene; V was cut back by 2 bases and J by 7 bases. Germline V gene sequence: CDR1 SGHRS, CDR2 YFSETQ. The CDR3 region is CASSLGSGTVGTQYF. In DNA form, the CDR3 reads TGCGCCAGCAGCTTAGGGTCCGGGACAGTGGGGACCCAGTACTTC.

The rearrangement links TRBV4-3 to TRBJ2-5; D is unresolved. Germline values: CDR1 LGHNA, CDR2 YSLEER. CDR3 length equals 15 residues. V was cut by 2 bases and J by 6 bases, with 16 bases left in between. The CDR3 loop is CASSQHDQPVQTQYF. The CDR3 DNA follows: TGCGCCAGCAGCCAACACGACCAGCCCGTGCAGACCCAGTACTTC.

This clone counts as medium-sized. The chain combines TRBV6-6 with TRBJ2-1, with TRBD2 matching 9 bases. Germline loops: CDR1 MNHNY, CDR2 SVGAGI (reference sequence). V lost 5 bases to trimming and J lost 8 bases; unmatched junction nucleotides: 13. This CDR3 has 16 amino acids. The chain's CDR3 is CASSPLGLAMIDEQFF. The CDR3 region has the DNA TGTGCCAGCAGTCCCCTCGGACTAGCGATGATCGATGAGCAGTTCTTC.

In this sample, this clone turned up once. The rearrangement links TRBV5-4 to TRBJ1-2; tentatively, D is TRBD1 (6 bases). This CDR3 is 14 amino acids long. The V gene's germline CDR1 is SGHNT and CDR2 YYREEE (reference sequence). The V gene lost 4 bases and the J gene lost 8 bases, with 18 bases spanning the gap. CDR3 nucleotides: TGTGCCAGCAGCCCCGGCGGGGGCCTGTGGGGCTACACCTTC. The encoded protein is CASSPGGGLWGYTF. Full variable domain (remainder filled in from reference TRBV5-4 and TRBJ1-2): ETGVTQSPTHLIKTRGQQVTLRCSSQSGHNTVSWYQQALGQGPQFIFQYYREEENGRGNFPPRFSGLQFPNYSSELNVNALELDDSALYLCASSPGGGLWGYTFGSGTRLTVV.

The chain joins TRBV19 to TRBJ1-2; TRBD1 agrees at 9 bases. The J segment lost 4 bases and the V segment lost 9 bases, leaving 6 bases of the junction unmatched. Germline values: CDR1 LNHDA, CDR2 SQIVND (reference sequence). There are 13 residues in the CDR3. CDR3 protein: CARQGAGSYGYTF. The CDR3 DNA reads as TGTGCCAGACAGGGGGCGGGATCCTATGGCTACACCTTC. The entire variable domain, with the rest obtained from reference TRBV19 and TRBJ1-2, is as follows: DGGITQSPKYLFRKEGQNVTLSCEQNLNHDAMYWYRQDPGQGLRLIYYSQIVNDFQKGDIAEGYSVSREKKESFPLTVTSAQKNPTAFYLCARQGAGSYGYTFGSGTRLTVV.

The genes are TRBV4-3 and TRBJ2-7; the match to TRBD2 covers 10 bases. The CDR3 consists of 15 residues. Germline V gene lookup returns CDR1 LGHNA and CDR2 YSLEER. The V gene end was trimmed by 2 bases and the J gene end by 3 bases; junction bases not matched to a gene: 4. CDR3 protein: CASSQSPSGSYEQYF. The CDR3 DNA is TGCGCCAGCAGCCAATCCCCTAGCGGGAGCTACGAGCAGTACTTC.

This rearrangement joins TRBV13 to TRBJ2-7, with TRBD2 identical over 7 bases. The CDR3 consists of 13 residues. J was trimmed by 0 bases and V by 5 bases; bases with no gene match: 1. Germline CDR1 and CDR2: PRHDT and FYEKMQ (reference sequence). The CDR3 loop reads CASSPSGSYEQYF. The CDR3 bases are TGTGCCAGCAGCCCTAGCGGCTCCTACGAGCAGTACTTC.

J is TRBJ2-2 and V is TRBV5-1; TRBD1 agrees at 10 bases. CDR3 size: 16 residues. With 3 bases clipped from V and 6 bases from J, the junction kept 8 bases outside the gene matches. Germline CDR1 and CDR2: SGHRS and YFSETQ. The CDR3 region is CASSSPGQGNPGELFF. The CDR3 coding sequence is TGCGCCAGCAGCTCTCCGGGACAGGGGAATCCCGGGGAGCTGTTTTTT.

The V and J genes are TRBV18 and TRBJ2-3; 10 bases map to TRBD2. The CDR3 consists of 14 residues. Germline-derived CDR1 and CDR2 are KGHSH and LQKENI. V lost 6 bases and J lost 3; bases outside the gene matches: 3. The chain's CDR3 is CASSSSGRTDTQYF. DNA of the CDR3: TGTGCCAGCTCGTCTAGCGGGAGAACAGATACGCAGTATTTT.

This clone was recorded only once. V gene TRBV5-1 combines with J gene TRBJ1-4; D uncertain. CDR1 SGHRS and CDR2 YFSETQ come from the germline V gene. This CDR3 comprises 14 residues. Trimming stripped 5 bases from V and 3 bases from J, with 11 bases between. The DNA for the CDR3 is TGCGCCAGCAGGAAGGGATCACCTAATGAAAAACTGTTTTTT. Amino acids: CASRKGSPNEKLFF.

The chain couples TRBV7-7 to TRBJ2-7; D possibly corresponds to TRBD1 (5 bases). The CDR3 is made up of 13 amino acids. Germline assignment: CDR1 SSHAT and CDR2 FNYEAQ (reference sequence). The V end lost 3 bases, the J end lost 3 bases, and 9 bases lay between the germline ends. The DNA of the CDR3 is TGTGCCAGCAGCTTGCAGGGTGGCTACGAGCAGTACTTC. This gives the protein CASSLQGGYEQYF.

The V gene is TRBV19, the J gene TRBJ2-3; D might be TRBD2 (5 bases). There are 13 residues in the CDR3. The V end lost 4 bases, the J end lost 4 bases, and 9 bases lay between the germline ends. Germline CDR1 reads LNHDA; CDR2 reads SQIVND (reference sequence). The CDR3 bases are TGTGCCAGTAGTACGGGATTTTCAGATACGCAGTATTTT. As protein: CASSTGFSDTQYF.

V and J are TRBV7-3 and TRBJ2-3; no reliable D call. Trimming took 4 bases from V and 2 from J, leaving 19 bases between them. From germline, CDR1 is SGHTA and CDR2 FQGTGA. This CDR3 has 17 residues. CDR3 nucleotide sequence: TGTGCCAGCAGCTCCATTTCTGGGTATAGGGACACAGATACGCAGTATTTT. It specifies CASSSISGYRDTDTQYF.

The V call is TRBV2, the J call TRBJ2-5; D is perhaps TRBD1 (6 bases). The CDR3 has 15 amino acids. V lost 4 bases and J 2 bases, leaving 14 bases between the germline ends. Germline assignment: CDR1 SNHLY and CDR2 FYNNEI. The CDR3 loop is CASSVARGPQETQYF. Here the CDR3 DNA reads TGTGCCAGCAGTGTTGCCAGGGGCCCTCAAGAGACCCAGTACTTC.

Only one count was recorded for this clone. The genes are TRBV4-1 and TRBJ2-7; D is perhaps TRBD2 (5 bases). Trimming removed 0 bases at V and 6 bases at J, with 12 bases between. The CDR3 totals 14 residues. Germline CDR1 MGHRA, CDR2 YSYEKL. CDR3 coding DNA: TGCGCCAGCAGCCAAGAAGCGGTTTCGGGCGAGCAGTACTTC. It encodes CASSQEAVSGEQYF.

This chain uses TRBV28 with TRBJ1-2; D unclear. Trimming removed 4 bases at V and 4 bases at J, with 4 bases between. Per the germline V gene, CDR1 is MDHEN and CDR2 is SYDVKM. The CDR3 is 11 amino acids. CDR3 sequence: CASSSGYGYTF. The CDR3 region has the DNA TGTGCCAGCAGTTCTGGCTATGGCTACACCTTC.

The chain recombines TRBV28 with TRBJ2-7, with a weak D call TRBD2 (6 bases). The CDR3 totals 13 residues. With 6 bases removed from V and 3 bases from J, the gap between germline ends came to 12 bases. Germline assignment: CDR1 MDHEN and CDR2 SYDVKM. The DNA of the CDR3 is TGTGCCAGCAGACGACACGGGGGCTACGAGCAGTACTTC. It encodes CASRRHGGYEQYF. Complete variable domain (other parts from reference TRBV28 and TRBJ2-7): DVKVTQSSRYLVKRTGEKVFLECVQDMDHENMFWYRQDPGLGLRLIYFSYDVKMKEKGDIPEGYSVSREKKERFSLILESASTNQTSMYLCASRRHGGYEQYFGPGTRLTVT.